A single TCR beta chain is shown here with its context. Per the original data handling: How many nucleated cells were present was estimated from reference gene primer amplification. Generated by immunoSEQ multiplex PCR, the TCRdb table keeps only in-frame clones and is missing some. That table supplies the V and J calls and clone size; D and trimming were determined from the DNA. Here the sample spans 55,000 to 85,000 clones, over 75% being singletons. Trimming removed 5 bases from V and 2 bases from J; junction bases left unmatched: 7. This CDR3 comprises 15 residues. Germline V lookup: CDR1 MNHEY, CDR2 SMNVEV (reference sequence). The data belong to a study of blood T cell repertoires in COVID-19. Study in general: Sources were T cells, B-cell-depleted T cells, or PBMCs; the material itself was cDNA or gDNA.

The sequence derives from a woman aged 18-35 years with acute or convalescent COVID-19. The specimen sequenced was peripheral blood. The V call is TRBV27, the J call TRBJ2-7, with 9 nucleotides matching TRBD1. CDR3 amino acids: CASSPAGTGTYEQYF. The CDR3 region has the DNA TGTGCCAGCAGTCCCGCCGGGACAGGGACCTACGAGCAGTACTTC.